The entry below describes one TCR beta chain. Antigen: not known. The assay was immunoSEQ multiplex PCR, and TCRdb's table has in-frame clones only and misses some. Of over a million clones in the sample, around 74% were seen once. Trimming removed 7 bases from V and 6 bases from J; junction bases left unmatched: 9. The germline V gene has CDR1 SNHLY and CDR2 FYNNEI. The CDR3 spans 13 residues. This sample is part of a study of shared clonotypes between healthy human individuals. Overall study findings and caveats: Clonotype sharing among donors was thought likely to change with sequencing depth.

Sequenced sample: memory CD4+ T cells sorted from blood. Subset indicated: CD45RA-negative fraction. The chain carries TRBV2 and TRBJ2-7, with 7 bases fitting TRBD2. The sequence was obtained from a man aged 18 to 29 in good health. For the CDR3, the DNA is TGTGCCAGCAACGGTGACGGGAGGTCCGAGCAGTACTTC. Protein sequence: CASNGDGRSEQYF.